Each of the 23 T cell receptor beta chains below was sequenced from the same sample in a study of T cell responses to AZD1222 COVID-19 vaccine. Sequencing was performed with immunoSEQ multiplex PCR; in TCRdb, only in-frame clones are kept and a portion is missing. The repertoire holds approximately 140,000 clones, with 75% to 95% as singletons. The specimen comprised peripheral blood, sampled 28 days after the second AZD1222 dose. These receptor sequences come from an adult who received the AZD1222 COVID-19 vaccine.

The V call is TRBV29-1, the J call TRBJ2-5; 9 bases fit TRBD1. Trimming at V came to 6 bases and at J to 6 bases, leaving 8 bases not matched to a gene. Germline lookup yields CDR1 SQVTM and CDR2 ANQGSEA. This CDR3 is built from 13 residues. The CDR3 DNA follows: TGCAGCGTGTCGGACAGGGGCGGGAAGACCCAGTACTTC. Its protein is CSVSDRGGKTQYF.

The V call is TRBV29-1, the J call TRBJ1-2; the D is unclear. CDR1 SQVTM and CDR2 ANQGSEA come from the germline V gene. Trimming removed 0 bases from V and 4 bases from J, with 9 bases in between. CDR3 length equals 13 residues. CDR3 residues: CSVEEGMGYGYTF. DNA for the CDR3: TGCAGCGTTGAAGAGGGGATGGGCTATGGCTACACCTTC. Drawing the rest from reference TRBV29-1 and TRBJ1-2, the complete variable domain is SAVISQKPSRDICQRGTSLTIQCQVDSQVTMMFWYRQQPGQSLTLIATANQGSEATYESGFVIDKFPISRPNLTFSTLTVSNMSPEDSSIYLCSVEEGMGYGYTFGSGTRLTVV.

The gene calls are TRBV11-3 and TRBJ1-1; possibly TRBD1 for D (5 bases). The CDR3 has 14 residues. V dropped 5 bases and J dropped 6 bases, with 16 bases sitting between them. CDR1 SGHNT and CDR2 YENEEA come from the germline V gene. CDR3 amino acids: CASSPGGLRAEAFF. The CDR3 bases are TGTGCCAGCAGCCCGGGGGGACTGAGGGCTGAAGCTTTCTTT.

The chain uses TRBV30 and TRBJ1-6, with a possible D match to TRBD1 (5 bases). The CDR3 spans 15 residues. CDR1 and CDR2 from the germline V gene are GTSNPN and SVGIG (reference sequence). The V gene lost 2 bases and the J gene lost 9 bases, with 17 bases spanning the gap. DNA of the CDR3: TGTGCCTGGAGTCCCCTTGGGGGAATGGGTTCACCCCTCCACTTT. Its translation: CAWSPLGGMGSPLHF.

This clone has only one observation. The chain combines TRBV5-4 with TRBJ1-4; no clear D gene. From germline, CDR1 is SGHNT and CDR2 YYREEE (reference sequence). The CDR3 spans 13 residues. The germline V and J ends were trimmed by 2 bases and 8 bases, with 10 bases remaining between them. This CDR3 is CASSFGLREKLFF. CDR3 sequence (DNA): TGTGCCAGCAGCTTCGGGTTACGGGAAAAACTGTTTTTT.

The chain recombines TRBV10-3 with TRBJ1-1; D unclear. V lost 6 bases, J lost 3 bases, and 8 bases lay in between. Germline loops: CDR1 ENHRY, CDR2 SYGVKD. The CDR3 contains 12 residues. CDR3 bases: TGTGCCATCAGGCAAACTGACACTGAAGCTTTCTTT. Its translation is CAIRQTDTEAFF.

The gene calls are TRBV23-1 and TRBJ2-7; perhaps TRBD1 as D (5 bases). TRBV23-1 is filed as an ORF, its function uncertain. The CDR3 is made up of 14 amino acids. Trimming cost V 3 bases and J 2 bases, with 11 bases left between them. CDR3 protein: CASSHSGFAYEQYF. Here the CDR3 DNA reads TGCGCCAGCAGTCACTCAGGGTTCGCCTACGAGCAGTACTTC.

The gene calls are TRBV30 and TRBJ1-3; D gene ambiguous. In germline, CDR1 is GTSNPN, CDR2 SVGIG (reference sequence). This CDR3 comprises 14 residues. V was clipped by 4 bases and J by 0 bases, with 10 bases between them. The CDR3 sequence: CAWTAKSSGNTIYF. CDR3 DNA sequence: TGTGCCTGGACAGCTAAGAGCTCTGGAAACACCATATATTTT. The variable domain in full, completed from reference TRBV30 and TRBJ1-3, reads SQTIHQWPATLVQPVGSPLSLECTVEGTSNPNLYWYRQAAGRGLQLLFYSVGIGQISSEVPQNLSASRPQDRQFILSSKKLLLSDSGFYLCAWTAKSSGNTIYFGEGSWLTVV.

Worth noting for this clone: Other DNA sequences from this sample encode an identical CDR3 as well. The rearrangement uses TRBV11-2 and TRBJ2-7; no clear D. This CDR3 has 13 amino acids. Germline CDR1 and CDR2: SGHAT and FQNNGV. Trimming stripped 0 bases from V and 3 bases from J, with 6 bases between. The CDR3 region is CASSLDRVYEQYF. CDR3 sequence (DNA): TGTGCCAGCAGCTTAGATAGGGTCTACGAGCAGTACTTC.

The V call is TRBV6-5, the J call TRBJ1-1, with D hard to call. CDR3 length: 13 residues. Trimming removed 6 bases from V and 6 bases from J, with 14 bases in between. Germline lookup yields CDR1 MNHEY and CDR2 SVGAGI. CDR3 sequence: CASSPEASAEAFF. The DNA for the CDR3 is TGTGCCAGCAGCCCCGAGGCGAGCGCTGAAGCTTTCTTT.

The chain joins TRBV4-1 to TRBJ1-1; possible D gene TRBD1, 5 bases. The CDR3 spans 14 residues. Germline loops: CDR1 MGHRA, CDR2 YSYEKL. Trimming pared 3 bases from V and 1 base from J, leaving 9 bases between. CDR3 DNA: TGCGCCAGCAGCCAGGGGACTTGGAACACTGAAGCTTTCTTT. It specifies CASSQGTWNTEAFF.

This chain links TRBV5-1 with TRBJ1-1; unclear D gene. Trimming took off 5 bases at V and 2 bases at J, with 13 bases between the two ends. Germline CDR1 is SGHRS and CDR2 is YFSETQ. The CDR3 loop spans 14 amino acids. The CDR3 is CASRSMGPNTEAFF. The CDR3 nucleotides are TGCGCCAGCAGGTCGATGGGCCCAAACACTGAAGCTTTCTTT.

The chain has TRBV10-3 and TRBJ1-1; possible D gene TRBD1, 5 bases. With 3 bases removed from V and 4 bases from J, the gap between germline ends came to 27 bases. Germline CDR1 and CDR2: ENHRY and SYGVKD. This CDR3 is 19 amino acids long. In DNA, the CDR3 is TGTGCCATCAGTGACTCCCGCGGAACAGGATCTCCCTTGAGCACTGAAGCTTTCTTT. Translation: CAISDSRGTGSPLSTEAFF.

The chain couples TRBV7-2 to TRBJ1-4, with a weak D call TRBD1 (6 bases). V lost 2 bases, J lost 10 bases, and 17 bases lay in between. This CDR3 spans 15 amino acids. CDR1 and CDR2 (germline): SGHTA, FQGNSA. The DNA of the CDR3 is TGTGCCAGCAGCTTAAAGGGGGATAAATTTGGAAAACTGTTTTTT. Translated, it gives CASSLKGDKFGKLFF.

The chain carries TRBV29-1 and TRBJ1-1, with D tentatively TRBD1 (6 bases). The germline gives CDR1 SQVTM, CDR2 ANQGSEA. The CDR3 totals 16 residues. The ends were cut back, 1 base at V and 4 bases at J, with 19 bases in the middle. This CDR3 is CSVEGSGGGPGTEAFF. The CDR3 DNA is TGCAGCGTTGAAGGTTCGGGGGGCGGCCCGGGCACTGAAGCTTTCTTT.

This chain joins TRBV6-5 and TRBJ2-7, with D perhaps TRBD2 (5 bases). This CDR3 is built from 14 residues. The V gene lost 7 bases and the J gene lost 2 bases, with 15 bases spanning the gap. Germline V CDR1 and CDR2: MNHEY, SVGAGI. The CDR3 bases are TGTGCCAGCACTCAAGGACTGGGCGCCTACGAGCAGTACTTC. It is translated as CASTQGLGAYEQYF.

This chain uses TRBV14 with TRBJ1-3; D ambiguous. The CDR3 has 16 residues. V was pared by 0 bases and J by 0 bases, with 9 bases between. Germline V CDR1 and CDR2: SGHDN, FVKESK. CDR3 nucleotide sequence: TGTGCCAGCAGCCAAGATCGGTGGCCCTCTGGAAACACCATATATTTT. Its protein product is CASSQDRWPSGNTIYF.

This clone was seen a few times. This chain joins TRBV3-1 (or the pseudogene TRBV3-2) and TRBJ2-1; 8 nucleotides agree with TRBD2. The germline CDR1 and CDR2 sequences are LGHDT and YNNKEL (reference sequence). The CDR3 length is 16 residues. Losses at the gene ends were 1 base for V and 3 bases for J; bases not matched to a gene: 5. CDR3 bases: TGTGCCAGCAGCCAAGGTGCTAGCGGGTTCTACAATGAGCAGTTCTTC. This gives the protein CASSQGASGFYNEQFF.

A single count supports this clone. The rearrangement uses TRBV27 and TRBJ1-2, with TRBD1 matching over 8 bases. The CDR3 runs 13 residues. CDR1 is MNHEY and CDR2 is SMNVEV in the germline V gene (reference sequence). V lost 5 bases, J lost 7 bases, and 6 bases stayed unmatched. The CDR3 DNA follows: TGTGCCAGCAGTCTTGCAACAGGGGGTGGCTACACCTTC. This gives the protein CASSLATGGGYTF.

This chain connects TRBV13 to TRBJ1-2; 8 nucleotides agree with TRBD1. Germline CDR1 PRHDT, CDR2 FYEKMQ (reference sequence). V shed 6 bases and J 8 bases; nucleotides not matched to a gene: 17. The CDR3 totals 16 residues. CDR3 loop: CASRPATGEWGGGYTF. The CDR3 DNA reads TGTGCCAGCAGGCCCGCGACAGGGGAATGGGGCGGCGGCTACACCTTC. Filled out from reference TRBV13 and TRBJ1-2, the complete variable domain reads AAGVIQSPRHLIKEKRETATLKCYPIPRHDTVYWYQQGPGQDPQFLISFYEKMQSDKGSIPDRFSAQQFSDYHSELNMSSLELGDSALYFCASRPATGEWGGGYTFGSGTRLTVV.

This chain's CDR3 is CASSQVVGGQDFTDTQYF. CDR3 sequence (DNA): TGCGCCAGCAGCCAAGTCGTGGGGGGTCAGGACTTCACAGATACGCAGTATTTT. The J gene is TRBJ2-3, the V gene TRBV4-1; D possibly corresponds to TRBD2 (6 bases). The CDR3 length is 18 residues. Germline V gene data show CDR1 as MGHRA and CDR2 as YSYEKL. V lost 1 base and J 2 bases, leaving 19 bases between the germline ends.

The chain employs TRBV24-1 and TRBJ2-1; perhaps TRBD2 as D (6 bases). V was shortened by 4 bases and J by 9 bases, with 15 bases between the two germline ends. Per the germline V gene, CDR1 is KGHDR and CDR2 is SFDVKD. The CDR3 spans 14 residues. The CDR3 is CATSDPGLPREQFF. The CDR3 DNA sequence: TGTGCCACCAGTGACCCGGGACTCCCTCGTGAGCAGTTCTTC.

This chain joins TRBV5-1 and TRBJ2-7; D assignment may be TRBD1 or TRBD2 (6 bases each). Germline V gives CDR1 SGHRS, CDR2 YFSETQ. V was cut by 3 bases and J by 1 base, with 11 bases left in between. CDR3 length: 14 residues. CDR3 in amino acids: CASSYEGGSYEQYF. In nucleotides, the CDR3 is TGCGCCAGCAGCTATGAGGGGGGATCCTACGAGCAGTACTTC.